The 17 T cell receptor beta chains in this list originate from one sample, sequenced in a study of memory B cells and T cells in multiple sclerosis. Method: immunoSEQ multiplex PCR; TCRdb's copy keeps in-frame clones and lacks some. The table records tens of thousands of clones, roughly 83% of them present only once. Separate sequencing covered autoproliferating (CFSE-dim) and non-proliferating (CFSE-high) T cells from stimulus-free culture. Roughly 5x10^7 CFSE-labeled PBMCs were cultured 6 to 7 days unstimulated, then replicate wells were pooled. The antigens for these receptors are not known. The sequencing sample was made of PBMCs from blood kept in culture. The receptors were gathered from a human donor with multiple sclerosis.

The rearrangement joins TRBV6-1 to TRBJ2-1; 11 bases are shared with TRBD2. The ends lost 3 bases at V and 0 bases at J; junction bases unmatched: 13. CDR1 and CDR2 (germline): MNHNS, SASEGT. This CDR3 is built from 20 residues. CDR3 in amino acids: CASSDPFPGTSGFSYNEQFF. For the CDR3, the DNA is TGTGCCAGCAGTGACCCCTTCCCCGGGACTAGCGGTTTCTCCTACAATGAGCAGTTCTTC.

The J gene is TRBJ2-7, the V gene TRBV11-1; possible D gene TRBD2, 5 bases. The CDR3 has 15 residues. Per the germline V gene, CDR1 is SGHAT and CDR2 is FQDESV (reference sequence). V lost 1 base to trimming and J lost 0 bases, with 10 bases between them. CDR3 nucleotide sequence: TGTGCCAGCAGCTTAGTGGGAGTCCTCTCCTACGAGCAGTACTTC. It is translated as CASSLVGVLSYEQYF.

V and J are TRBV7-3 and TRBJ2-1, with a tentative D call TRBD1 (6 bases). CDR1 is SGHTA and CDR2 is FQGTGA in the germline V gene. Trimming stripped 5 bases from V and 7 bases from J, with 15 bases between. There are 14 residues in the CDR3. The CDR3 DNA reads TGTGCCAGCAGCCCGTATACAAGGGGGAATGAGCAGTTCTTC. This codes for CASSPYTRGNEQFF.

The chain has TRBV7-3 and TRBJ2-2; D may match TRBD1 or TRBD2 (5 bases each). The CDR3 runs to 15 residues. The V gene lost 2 bases and the J gene lost 5 bases, with 12 bases spanning the gap. Germline V gene lookup returns CDR1 SGHTA and CDR2 FQGTGA. The CDR3 DNA sequence: TGTGCCAGCAGCTTAGATGGGGGAAAAACCGGGGAGCTGTTTTTT. Protein: CASSLDGGKTGELFF.

The genes are TRBV9 and TRBJ1-1; a weak D match, TRBD1 (5 bases). V was clipped by 0 bases and J by 7 bases, with 10 bases between them. Germline assignment: CDR1 SGDLS and CDR2 YYNGEE. The CDR3 runs 13 residues. The CDR3 bases are TGTGCCAGCAGCGTAGCTTCAAGGGGTGAAGCTTTCTTT. This sequence encodes CASSVASRGEAFF.

V gene TRBV6-5 combines with J gene TRBJ1-3; D is unresolved. CDR1 and CDR2 (germline): MNHEY, SVGAGI. Trimming cost V 6 bases and J 0 bases, with 12 bases left between them. The CDR3 consists of 15 residues. CDR3 DNA sequence: TGTGCCAGCAGGCCCAGCGTTGGCTCTGGAAACACCATATATTTT. Protein: CASRPSVGSGNTIYF.

The rearrangement links TRBV9 to TRBJ2-7, with 10 bases identical to TRBD2. The CDR3 extends over 15 amino acids. V dropped 2 bases and J dropped 6; count of bases not matched to a gene: 8. The germline gives CDR1 SGDLS, CDR2 YYNGEE. DNA of the CDR3: TGTGCCAGCAGCGTTGATAGCGGGGGGTTTGGCGAGCAGTACTTC. This sequence encodes CASSVDSGGFGEQYF.

The gene calls are TRBV7-8 and TRBJ2-4; the D call may be TRBD1 or TRBD2 (5 bases each). The length of the CDR3 is 11 residues. CDR1 SGHVS and CDR2 FQNEAQ come from the germline V gene. Trimming left V 3 bases short and J 8 bases short, with 5 bases between. In DNA form, the CDR3 reads TGTGCCAGCAGCTTGGGGGACATTCAGTACTTC. Protein: CASSLGDIQYF.

The V gene is TRBV27, the J gene TRBJ2-3; D gene unclear. V was shortened by 5 bases and J by 0 bases, with 12 bases between the two germline ends. CDR3 size: 15 residues. Germline V CDR1 and CDR2: MNHEY, SMNVEV (reference sequence). The CDR3 sequence is CASSPQYYSTDTQYF. In DNA form, the CDR3 reads TGTGCCAGCAGTCCCCAATACTATAGCACAGATACGCAGTATTTT.

The V call is TRBV7-6, the J call TRBJ2-1; D not resolved. This CDR3 is 14 amino acids long. Looked up from germline, CDR1 is SGHVS and CDR2 is FNYEAQ. Deletions cut 5 bases from V and 2 bases from J, with 10 bases between. CDR3 sequence reads: CASSQHDAYNEQFF. CDR3 sequence (DNA): TGTGCCAGCAGCCAACATGACGCCTACAATGAGCAGTTCTTC.

V is TRBV6-5 and J is TRBJ2-5; tentative D call: TRBD1 (5 bases). Germline CDR1 reads MNHEY; CDR2 reads SVGAGI. V shed 2 bases and J shed 4 bases, with 17 bases lying between them. The CDR3 loop spans 16 amino acids. The DNA of the CDR3 is TGTGCCAGCAGTTACAAAGGGGCCCAATGGGGAGAGACCCAGTACTTC. Encoded protein: CASSYKGAQWGETQYF.

In this sample, this clone is medium-sized. V and J are TRBV6-6 and TRBJ2-5; D is tentatively TRBD1 or TRBD2 (5 bases each). V shed 7 bases and J shed 2 bases, with 14 bases lying between them. CDR3 length: 14 amino acids. Per germline, CDR1 MNHNY and CDR2 SVGAGI (reference sequence). The CDR3, as DNA: TGTGCCAGCACAACAGAGGGGACGCAAGAGACCCAGTACTTC. Encoded protein: CASTTEGTQETQYF.

On this clone itself: Germline is not matched at one junction end, which may reflect a read error. V and J are TRBV4-1 and TRBJ1-6; 8 positions match TRBD1. Looked up from germline, CDR1 is MGHRA and CDR2 is YSYEKL. The CDR3 spans 16 residues. CDR3 in amino acids: CASSQVGTGRFSPLHF. DNA for the CDR3: TGCGCCAGCAGTCAAGTAGGGACAGGCCGTTTTTCACCCCTCCACTTT.

The table lists this clone with a count of one. V is TRBV6-5 and J is TRBJ2-5; 7 nucleotides agree with TRBD2. The end of the DNA aligns better with TRBJ2-7, so the J call may be wrong. Germline CDR1 is MNHEY and CDR2 is SVGAGI. This CDR3 region has 13 residues. The CDR3 coding sequence is TGTGCCAGCAGCGCCGGGACTATATACGAGCAGTACTTC. Amino acid sequence: CASSAGTIYEQYF.

CDR3: CASSSRLAGEVETQYF. Here the CDR3 DNA reads TGTGCCAGCAGCTCCCGACTAGCGGGAGAAGTAGAGACCCAGTACTTC. This chain joins TRBV9 and TRBJ2-5; 12 positions agree with TRBD2. The CDR3 loop spans 16 amino acids. Germline V CDR1 and CDR2: SGDLS, YYNGEE. The trim removed 4 bases at V and 4 bases at J, leaving 8 bases unmatched.

This chain joins TRBV28 and TRBJ2-7; 12 nucleotides align to TRBD2. Germline-derived CDR1 and CDR2 are MDHEN and SYDVKM. With 2 bases clipped from V and 2 bases from J, the junction kept 4 bases outside the gene matches. The CDR3 is made up of 16 amino acids. CDR3: CASSLGLAGGAYEQYF. The CDR3 nucleotides read TGTGCCAGCAGTTTAGGGCTAGCGGGAGGGGCCTACGAGCAGTACTTC.

About this clone itself: Because the CDR3's place on the DNA is in doubt, the DNA is left out and the CDR3 is given as listed by TCRdb. The rearrangement uses TRBV19 and TRBJ2-5. From its first to its last residue, the CDR3 has 15 amino acids. Looked up from germline, CDR1 is LNHDA and CDR2 is SQIVND (reference sequence). CDR3 residues: CASSFGPGEEETQYF.